What follows describes a single T cell receptor beta chain. The record originates from a study of cytomegalovirus exposure and HLA in healthy donors. PCR employed 60 Vbeta and 13 Jbeta primers. The data were produced by immunoSEQ multiplex PCR, yet TCRdb's version contains in-frame clones alone and is incomplete. The sample carries over 150,000 clones, 80% recorded once. The CDR3 is 13 residues long. Germline V gene sequence: CDR1 GTSNPN, CDR2 SVGIG (reference sequence). Trimming removed 2 bases at V and 0 bases at J, with 7 bases between. Sequencing was carried out using PBMCs. The genes are TRBV30 and TRBJ1-1, with D uncertain. The sequence derives from a man under 40 in good health and CMV-seropositive. The CDR3 DNA reads as TGTGCCTGGAGTTATTTCGTGAACACTGAAGCTTTCTTT. This encodes CAWSYFVNTEAFF.